Below are 5 T cell receptor beta chains sequenced from a single sample in a study of human T cells and chemical hapten exposure. Unfractionated whole blood yielded the extracted total RNA. TCRdb re-derived calls from the 5' RACE reads in MiXCR, one entry per CDR3 protein. The sample lists roughly 110,000 distinct CDR3 sequences, roughly 18% occurring once. The receptors come from a human donor in good health.

The chain joins TRBV28 to TRBJ2-4; the D gene is possibly TRBD2 (5 bases). The CDR3 length is 13 residues. Looked up from germline, CDR1 is MDHEN and CDR2 is SYDVKM. V shed 5 bases and J shed 7 bases, with 12 bases lying between them. In DNA form, the CDR3 reads TGTGCCAGCAGTCCAGGAGGTTCGAACATTCAGTACTTC. This translates into CASSPGGSNIQYF.

This rearrangement joins TRBV5-1 to TRBJ2-3, with a weak D call TRBD1 (5 bases). The germline gives CDR1 SGHRS, CDR2 YFSETQ. Deletions cut 1 base from V and 1 base from J, with 19 bases between. The CDR3 has 18 amino acids. The CDR3 nucleotides read TGCGCCAGCAGCTTGTCGACAGCTTTTATAGGTGGCACAGATACGCAGTATTTT. This codes for CASSLSTAFIGGTDTQYF.

This clonotype showed up just a few times. J is TRBJ1-1 and V is TRBV4-2, with D possibly TRBD1 on 6 matching bases. This CDR3 is 16 amino acids long. Trimming cost V 1 base and J 4 bases, with 16 bases left between them. The germline V gene has CDR1 LGHNA and CDR2 YNFKEQ. The CDR3 reads CASSQVSWGPVTEAFF. The CDR3 coding sequence is TGTGCCAGCAGCCAAGTTTCGTGGGGGCCGGTCACTGAAGCTTTCTTT.

The chain carries TRBV5-5 and TRBJ2-4; D is ambiguous. Trimming left V 0 bases short and J 1 base short, with 8 bases between. This CDR3 contains 15 residues. Per the germline V gene, CDR1 is SGHKS and CDR2 is YYEKEE (reference sequence). This CDR3 is CASSLVGRAKNIQYF. The CDR3 DNA is TGTGCCAGCAGCTTGGTCGGTCGGGCCAAAAACATTCAGTACTTC.

The genes are TRBV5-8 and TRBJ2-7, with a weak D call TRBD1 (5 bases). CDR3 length: 15 amino acids. V was trimmed by 1 base and J by 6 bases, leaving 17 bases between them. From germline, CDR1 is SGHTS and CDR2 YDEGEE. The CDR3 region has the DNA TGTGCCAGCAGCTTGAAACTACGAAGGACACCCGAGCAGTACTTC. Residues: CASSLKLRRTPEQYF.